The next 5 T cell receptor beta chains were all read from a single sample in a study of breast tumors, draining lymph nodes, adjacent tissues. From the multiplex PCR reads, TCRdb called clonotypes with MiXCR, one entry per CDR3 protein. The data hold about 100,000 distinct CDR3 sequences, with about 20% observed a single time. Samples came from axillary lymph nodes draining the breast cancer. Input material: axillary lymph node tissue. All receptors come from a female donor with breast cancer. Some clones in this sample may be carry-over from other donors' samples.

The rearrangement uses TRBV29-1 and TRBJ1-1, with TRBD1 matching over 9 bases. The CDR3 totals 15 residues. The V gene end was trimmed by 8 bases and the J gene end by 0 bases; junction bases not matched to a gene: 10. Germline values: CDR1 SQVTM, CDR2 ANQGSEA. The chain's CDR3 is CSIRDRAKMNTEAFF. In nucleotides, the CDR3 is TGCAGCATTCGGGACAGGGCTAAAATGAACACTGAAGCTTTCTTT. Filled out from reference TRBV29-1 and TRBJ1-1, the complete variable domain reads SAVISQKPSRDICQRGTSLTIQCQVDSQVTMMFWYRQQPGQSLTLIATANQGSEATYESGFVIDKFPISRPNLTFSTLTVSNMSPEDSSIYLCSIRDRAKMNTEAFFGQGTRLTVV.

In its sample, this clonotype was seen a few times. This chain connects TRBV6-1 to TRBJ2-1, with D tentatively TRBD2 (7 bases). Germline loops: CDR1 MNHNS, CDR2 SASEGT. There are 16 residues in the CDR3. Between the trimmed V and J ends, which lost 6 bases and 2 bases, there was a span of 17 bases. The CDR3 region is CASSPGGGRTYNEQFF. The CDR3 DNA is TGTGCCAGCAGCCCTGGGGGGGGGCGAACCTACAATGAGCAGTTCTTC.

In its sample, this clonotype was seen many times. At one of its ends the junction is not consistent with the germline gene, which may arise from a read error. Written as DNA, the CDR3 is TGTGCCAGTAGTATTAAGGGGACACGAGGACCGGGCGGGAGGCTCCTCTTC. Protein: CASSIKGTRGPGGRLLF. This chain uses TRBV19 with TRBJ2-1; 8 bases agree with TRBD2. This CDR3 region has 17 residues. CDR1 is LNHDA and CDR2 is SQIVND in the germline V gene (reference sequence).

This clonotype was seen many times. This chain joins TRBV20-1 and TRBJ2-5, with D tentatively TRBD1 or TRBD2 (5 bases each). Germline CDR1 is DFQATT and CDR2 is SNEGSKA (reference sequence). This CDR3 region has 14 residues. V gave up 6 bases and J gave up 2 bases, with 16 bases separating them. CDR3 amino acids: CSATGALGQETQYF. CDR3 coding DNA: TGCAGTGCCACCGGGGCCCTGGGGCAAGAGACCCAGTACTTC.

This clonotype was seen repeatedly, ten times or more. The rearrangement joins TRBV20-1 to TRBJ2-3, with no clear D. Germline V gene data show CDR1 as DFQATT and CDR2 as SNEGSKA (reference sequence). Trimming stripped 3 bases from V and 2 bases from J, with 9 bases between. The CDR3 spans 13 residues. The CDR3 nucleotides are TGCAGTGCTAGGCCGCCATCCACAGATACGCAGTATTTT. The encoded protein is CSARPPSTDTQYF.